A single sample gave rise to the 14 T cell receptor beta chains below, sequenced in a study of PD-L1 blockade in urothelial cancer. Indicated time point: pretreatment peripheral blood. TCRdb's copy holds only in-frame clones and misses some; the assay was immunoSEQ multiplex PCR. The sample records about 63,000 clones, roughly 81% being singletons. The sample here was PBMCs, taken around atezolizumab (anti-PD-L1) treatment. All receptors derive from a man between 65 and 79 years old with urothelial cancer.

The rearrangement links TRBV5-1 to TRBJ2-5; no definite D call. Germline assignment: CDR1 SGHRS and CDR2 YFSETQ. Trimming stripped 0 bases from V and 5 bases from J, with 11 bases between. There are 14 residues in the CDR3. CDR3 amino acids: CASSLEANGETQYF. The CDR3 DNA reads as TGCGCCAGCAGCTTGGAGGCAAACGGGGAGACCCAGTACTTC.

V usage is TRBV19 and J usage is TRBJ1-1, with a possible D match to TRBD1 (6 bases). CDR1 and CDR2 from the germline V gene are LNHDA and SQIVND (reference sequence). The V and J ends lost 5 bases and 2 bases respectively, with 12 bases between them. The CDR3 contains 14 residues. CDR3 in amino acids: CASSADRTNTEAFF. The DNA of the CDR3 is TGTGCCAGTAGTGCGGACAGAACAAACACTGAAGCTTTCTTT.

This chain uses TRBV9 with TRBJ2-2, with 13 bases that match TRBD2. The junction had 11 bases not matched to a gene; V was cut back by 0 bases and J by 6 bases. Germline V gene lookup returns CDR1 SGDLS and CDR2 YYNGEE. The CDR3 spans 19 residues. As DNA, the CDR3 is TGTGCCAGCAGCGTAGGAAGGGGACTAGCGGGATTGCGTGCCGGGGAGCTGTTTTTT. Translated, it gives CASSVGRGLAGLRAGELFF.

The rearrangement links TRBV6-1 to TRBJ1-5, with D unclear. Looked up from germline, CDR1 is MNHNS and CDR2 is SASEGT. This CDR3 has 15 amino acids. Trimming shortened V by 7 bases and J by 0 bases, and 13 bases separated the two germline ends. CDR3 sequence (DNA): TGTGCCAGCATAGGCAGGCCATATAGCAATCAGCCCCAGCATTTT. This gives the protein CASIGRPYSNQPQHF.

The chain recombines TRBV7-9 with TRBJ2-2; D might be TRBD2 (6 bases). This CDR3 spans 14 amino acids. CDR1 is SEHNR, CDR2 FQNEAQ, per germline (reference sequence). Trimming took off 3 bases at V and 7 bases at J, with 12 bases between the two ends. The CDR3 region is CASSLGGTGGELFF. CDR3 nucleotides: TGTGCCAGCAGCTTGGGGGGTACTGGCGGGGAGCTGTTTTTT.

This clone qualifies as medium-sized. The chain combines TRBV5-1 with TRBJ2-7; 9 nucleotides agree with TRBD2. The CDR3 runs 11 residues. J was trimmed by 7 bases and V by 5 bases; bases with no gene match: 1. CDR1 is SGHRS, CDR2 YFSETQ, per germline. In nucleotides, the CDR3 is TGCGCCAGCAGGCGGGAGGGTGAGCAGTACTTC. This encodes CASRREGEQYF.

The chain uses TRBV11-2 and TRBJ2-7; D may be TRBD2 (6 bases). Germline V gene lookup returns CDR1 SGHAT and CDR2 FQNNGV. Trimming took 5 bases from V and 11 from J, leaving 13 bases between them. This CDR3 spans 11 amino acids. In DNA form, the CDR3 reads TGTGCCAGCAGCGCGGGACCTCGGGAGTACTTC. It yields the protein CASSAGPREYF.

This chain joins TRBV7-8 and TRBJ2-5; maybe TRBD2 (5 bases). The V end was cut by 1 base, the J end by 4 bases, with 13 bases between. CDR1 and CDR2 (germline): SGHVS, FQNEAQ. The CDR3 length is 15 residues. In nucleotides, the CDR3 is TGTGCCAGCAGCTTAGGGGCTAGCTTTCGAGAGACCCAGTACTTC. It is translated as CASSLGASFRETQYF. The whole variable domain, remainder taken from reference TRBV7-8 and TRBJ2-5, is GAGVSQSPRYKVAKRGQDVALRCDPISGHVSLFWYQQALGQGPEFLTYFQNEAQLDKSGLPSDRFFAERPEGSVSTLKIQRTQQEDSAVYLCASSLGASFRETQYFGPGTRLLVL.

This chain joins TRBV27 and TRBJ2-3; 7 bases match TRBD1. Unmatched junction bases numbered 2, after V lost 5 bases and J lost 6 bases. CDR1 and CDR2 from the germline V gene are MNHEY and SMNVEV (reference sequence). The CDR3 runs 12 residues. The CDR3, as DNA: TGTGCCAGCAGTCGGGGACAGGATACGCAGTATTTT. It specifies CASSRGQDTQYF.

The CDR3 DNA is TGTGCCAGCAGCCAAGATAGGCGGGCAACCGGGGAGCTGTTTTTT. Translated, it gives CASSQDRRATGELFF. The rearrangement links TRBV14 to TRBJ2-2, with a weak D call TRBD2 (5 bases). The CDR3 loop spans 15 amino acids. Trimming left V 0 bases short and J 5 bases short, with 10 bases between. In germline, CDR1 is SGHDN, CDR2 FVKESK.

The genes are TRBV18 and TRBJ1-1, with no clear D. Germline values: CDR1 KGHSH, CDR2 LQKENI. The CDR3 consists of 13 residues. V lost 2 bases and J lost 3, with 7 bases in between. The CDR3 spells CASSPGRDTEAFF. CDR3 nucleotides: TGTGCCAGCTCACCAGGGAGGGACACTGAAGCTTTCTTT.

CDR3: CASSQGTGYNEQFF. The CDR3 nucleotides read TGTGCCAGCAGCCAAGGGACAGGCTACAATGAGCAGTTCTTC. J is TRBJ2-1 and V is TRBV14; TRBD1 matches 7 bases. Trimming took 1 base from V and 3 from J; bases not matched to a gene: 0. Germline values: CDR1 SGHDN, CDR2 FVKESK. This CDR3 has 14 residues. The full variable domain, rest sourced from reference TRBV14 and TRBJ2-1, is EAGVTQFPSHSVIEKGQTVTLRCDPISGHDNLYWYRRVMGKEIKFLLHFVKESKQDESGMPNNRFLAERTGGTYSTLKVQPAELEDSGVYFCASSQGTGYNEQFFGPGTRLTVL.

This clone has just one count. The CDR3 region is CASSPGQGNEKLFF. For the CDR3, the DNA is TGTGCCAGCAGTCCGGGACAGGGTAATGAAAAACTGTTTTTT. The chain is built from TRBV5-5 and TRBJ1-4; TRBD1 matches at 9 bases. J gave up 4 bases and V 5 bases, and 3 bases lay outside the gene matches. In germline, CDR1 is SGHKS, CDR2 YYEKEE (reference sequence). CDR3 size: 14 residues. The full variable domain, in which reference TRBV5-5 and TRBJ1-4 provide the parts outside the CDR3, is DAGVTQSPTHLIKTRGQQVTLRCSPISGHKSVSWYQQVLGQGPQFIFQYYEKEERGRGNFPDRFSARQFPNYSSELNVNALLLGDSALYLCASSPGQGNEKLFFGSGTQLSVL.

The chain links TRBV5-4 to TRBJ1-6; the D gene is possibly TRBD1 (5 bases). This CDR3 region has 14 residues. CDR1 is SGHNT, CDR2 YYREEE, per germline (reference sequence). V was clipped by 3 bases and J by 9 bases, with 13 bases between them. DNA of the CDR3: TGTGCCAGCAGCTCCGGGGGGGGGAGTTCACCCCTCCACTTT. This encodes CASSSGGGSSPLHF.